This is a list of T cell receptor beta chains from one sample in a study of a mutant IDH1 vaccine in newly diagnosed glioma. No antigens are known for them. The assay was immunoSEQ multiplex PCR, and TCRdb's table has in-frame clones only and misses some. The repertoire has 40,000 or so clones, 82% of them found once; the top ten carry roughly a sixth. Here the sequenced sample was PBMCs, taken from a glioma patient whose treatment included an IDH1 peptide vaccine. The origin of the receptors is a man aged 18 to 29 with glioma. Some clones in this sample may be carry-over from other donors' samples. Both conserved end residues are part of each CDR3. The D gene is left open where the match is weak. Clone sizes are given selectively: once, few, many, or a class where the clone is expanded.

V	J	D	size	CDR3	DNA
TRBV27	TRBJ2-5	TRBD2	-	CASSLSSGTSGSRETQYF	TGTGCCAGCAGTTTATCGAGTGGGACTAGCGGGAGTCGGGAGACCCAGTACTTC
TRBV10-3	TRBJ1-2	TRBD1	-	CAISELTGGYGYTF	TGTGCCATCAGTGAGCTGACAGGGGGCTATGGCTACACCTTC
TRBV9	TRBJ2-7	-	-	CASSPRGAVSSYEQYF	TGTGCCAGCAGCCCCCGAGGAGCGGTGAGCTCCTACGAGCAGTACTTC
TRBV28	TRBJ1-5	-	few	CASSFGNQPQHF	TGTGCCAGCAGTTTTGGAAATCAGCCCCAGCATTTT
TRBV30	TRBJ1-1	-	-	CAWSVKQGPMNTEAFF	TGTGCCTGGAGTGTCAAACAGGGCCCAATGAACACTGAAGCTTTCTTT
TRBV27	TRBJ1-5	-	few	CASSAGGQPQHF	TGTGCCAGCAGTGCCGGGGGTCAGCCCCAGCATTTT
TRBV6-6	TRBJ1-1	-	-	CASSYSGGMNTEAFF	TGTGCCAGCAGTTACTCCGGGGGGATGAACACTGAAGCTTTCTTT
TRBV5-6	TRBJ2-7	-	-	CASSQSAYYEQYF	TGTGCCAGCAGCCAGAGCGCATACTACGAGCAGTACTTC
TRBV15	TRBJ1-3	TRBD1	-	CATSYKGQSGNTIYF	TGTGCCACCAGCTATAAGGGACAGTCGGGAAACACCATATATTTT
TRBV5-1	TRBJ2-1	-	-	CASRTGVGNEQFF	TGCGCCAGCAGGACCGGGGTAGGAAATGAGCAGTTCTTC
TRBV6-6	TRBJ1-2	-	-	CASSYSGVGYTF	TGTGCCAGCAGTTACTCAGGGGTGGGCTACACCTTC
TRBV9	TRBJ2-7	TRBD1	-	CASSPFEDRGRVRQYF	TGTGCCAGCAGCCCGTTCGAGGACAGGGGGCGAGTCAGGCAGTACTTC
TRBV19	TRBJ1-6	-	medium-sized	CASRRGRNSPLHF	TGTGCCAGTAGAAGGGGCAGAAATTCACCCCTCCACTTT
TRBV27	TRBJ1-6	-	-	CASSFRQSRGSPLHF	TGTGCCAGCAGTTTTCGTCAATCGAGGGGCTCACCCCTCCACTTT
TRBV6-1	TRBJ1-1	TRBD1	few	CASSVRDRSEAFF	TGTGCCAGCAGTGTCCGGGACAGGTCTGAAGCTTTCTTT
TRBV27	TRBJ1-5	-	medium-sized	CASRLGTDSNQPQHF	TGTGCCAGCAGACTCGGGACGGATAGCAATCAGCCCCAGCATTTT
TRBV15	TRBJ1-1	-	-	CATSSYTEAFF	TGTGCCACCAGCAGCTACACTGAAGCTTTCTTT
TRBV27	TRBJ1-1	-	-	CASSLRGNTEAFF	TGTGCCAGCAGTCTCAGGGGTAACACTGAAGCTTTCTTT
TRBV19	TRBJ2-3	-	-	CASSILGGVTDTQYF	TGTGCCAGTAGTATATTGGGGGGTGTCACAGATACGCAGTATTTT
TRBV29-1	TRBJ2-7	-	-	CSVRARRGSDEQYF	TGCAGCGTGAGGGCACGCAGGGGTAGCGACGAGCAGTACTTC
TRBV30	TRBJ2-7	TRBD1	-	CAWSARPGTGSYEQYF	TGTGCCTGGAGTGCCCGCCCGGGGACAGGTTCCTACGAGCAGTACTTC
TRBV12-5	TRBJ1-6	TRBD1	-	CASGLQGANSPLHF	TGTGCTAGTGGCTTACAGGGGGCCAATTCACCCCTCCACTTT
TRBV5-1	TRBJ1-5	-	-	CASSLGWGTGAGNQPQHF	TGCGCCAGCAGCTTGGGCTGGGGGACGGGGGCCGGGAATCAGCCCCAGCATTTT
TRBV6-5	TRBJ1-2	-	-	CASSPEGSDGYTF	TGTGCCAGCTCTCCAGAGGGGTCGGATGGCTACACCTTC
TRBV6-1	TRBJ2-7	-	-	CASSMGWSREQYF	TGTGCCAGCAGTATGGGTTGGAGTAGGGAGCAGTACTTC